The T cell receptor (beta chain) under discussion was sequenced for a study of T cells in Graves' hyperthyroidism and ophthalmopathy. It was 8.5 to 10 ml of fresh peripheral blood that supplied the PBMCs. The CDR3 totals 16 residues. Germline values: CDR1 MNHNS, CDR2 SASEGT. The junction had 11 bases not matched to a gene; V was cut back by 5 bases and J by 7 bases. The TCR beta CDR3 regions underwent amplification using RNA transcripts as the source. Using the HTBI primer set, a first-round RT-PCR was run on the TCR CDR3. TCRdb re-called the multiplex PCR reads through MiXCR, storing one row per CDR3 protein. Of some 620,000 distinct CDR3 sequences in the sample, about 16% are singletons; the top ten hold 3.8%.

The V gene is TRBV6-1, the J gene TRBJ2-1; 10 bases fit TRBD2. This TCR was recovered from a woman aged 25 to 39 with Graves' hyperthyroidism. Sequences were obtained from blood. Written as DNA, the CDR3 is TGTGCCAGCAGTCCCCGCCCTAGCGGGAGAAGGAATGAGCAGTTCTTC. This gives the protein CASSPRPSGRRNEQFF.